Presented here are 11 T cell receptor beta chains from one specimen sequenced in a study of human T cells and chemical hapten exposure (dated by TCRdb to the early 2020s). Receptor amplification or capture employed RACE. The instrument given in TCRdb is NextSeq 500. TCRdb reprocessing: public reads trimmed at Q25 with fastp, clones called with MiXCR, in-frame beta chains kept. Rows with one shared CDR3 protein collapse into an entry with the most common genes and DNA. This sample lists roughly 380,000 distinct CDR3 sequences; 5% to 6.5% were detected once. About 2.5% of the sample is held by the ten biggest clonotypes. The intended sense of this specimen's time point label: pre-sensitization, week 0. The sample's treatment or condition label is to be understood as: therapeutic diphenylcyclopropenone sensitization with weekly scalp DPC. The sample consisted of whole blood, taken in connection with sensitization to the hapten diphenylcyclopropenone (DPC). The receptors come from a woman aged 50 to 60 with alopecia areata. Some clones in this sample may be carry-over from other donors' samples.

This clonotype was counted ten times or more. The rearrangement uses TRBV29-1 and TRBJ2-3; 7 bases fit TRBD1. V gave up 6 bases and J gave up 0 bases; unmatched junction bases: 0. Germline V lookup: CDR1 SQVTM, CDR2 ANQGSEA. The CDR3 covers 12 residues. CDR3 nucleotide sequence: TGCAGCGTGACAGGGAGCACAGATACGCAGTATTTT. It specifies CSVTGSTDTQYF.

This chain connects TRBV6-6 to TRBJ1-1; TRBD1 matches 9 bases. The CDR3 is 14 residues long. J lost 5 bases, V lost 4 bases, and 5 bases had no gene match. CDR1 and CDR2 (germline): MNHNY, SVGAGI (reference sequence). This chain's CDR3 is CASSWGQGRTEAFF. DNA for the CDR3: TGTGCCAGCAGTTGGGGACAGGGTAGGACTGAAGCTTTCTTT.

The rearrangement joins TRBV7-2 to TRBJ2-7, with D possibly TRBD2 on 5 matching bases. Germline V gene sequence: CDR1 SGHTA, CDR2 FQGNSA. The CDR3 is made up of 14 amino acids. Trimming removed 4 bases at V and 1 base at J, with 11 bases between. Here the CDR3 reads CASSSDYRSYEQYF. In nucleotides, the CDR3 is TGTGCCAGCAGCTCTGACTATCGTTCCTACGAGCAGTACTTC.

This clonotype was found a few times. The chain combines TRBV21-1 with TRBJ2-1; the table assigns TRBD2, which was not confirmed against the DNA. TRBV21-1 is a documented pseudogene. This CDR3 contains 17 residues. CDR3 bases: TGTGCCAGCAGCAAAGCCCGGGCGGGAGGGGCAGGGAATGAGCAGTTCTTC. Protein: CASSKARAGGAGNEQFF.

The table lists this clonotype with a few counts. This chain links TRBV20-1 with TRBJ2-7; D possibly uses TRBD1 or TRBD2 (5 bases each). V gave up 0 bases and J gave up 4 bases, with 19 bases separating them. The germline V gene has CDR1 DFQATT and CDR2 SNEGSKA (reference sequence). The CDR3 extends over 16 amino acids. Here the CDR3 DNA reads TGCAGTGCTAGAGATAAAGTGGGGGACGGCTGGTACGAGCAGTACTTC. This encodes CSARDKVGDGWYEQYF.

The V gene is TRBV27, the J gene TRBJ1-6; maybe TRBD1 (5 bases). With 1 base removed from V and 7 bases from J, the gap between germline ends came to 11 bases. CDR3 size: 15 residues. CDR1 MNHEY and CDR2 SMNVEV come from the germline V gene (reference sequence). The CDR3 sequence: CASSLFGGTNSPLHF. The CDR3 bases are TGTGCCAGCAGTTTATTCGGGGGGACGAATTCACCCCTCCACTTT.

This clonotype was counted between two and nine times. The genes are TRBV7-2 and TRBJ2-5; 7 nucleotides match TRBD2. J lost 5 bases, V lost 8 bases, and 11 bases had no gene match. Germline V lookup: CDR1 SGHTA, CDR2 FQGNSA. The CDR3 has 14 amino acids. CDR3 sequence: CASAAAGAGETQYF. DNA of the CDR3: TGTGCCAGCGCAGCGGCGGGAGCAGGGGAGACCCAGTACTTC.

This clonotype was seen repeatedly, ten times or more. The chain links TRBV4-2 to TRBJ2-1, with 13 bases lining up with TRBD2. The CDR3 is 16 amino acids. Germline CDR1 is LGHNA and CDR2 is YNFKEQ. V was pared by 2 bases and J by 5 bases, with 3 bases of the junction left unmatched. CDR3 in DNA: TGTGCCAGCAGCCAAACTAGCGGGGGGGCGGACAATGAGCAGTTCTTC. It codes for CASSQTSGGADNEQFF.

This clonotype was picked up many times. V gene TRBV7-6 combines with J gene TRBJ1-1, with D hard to call. V lost 4 bases, J lost 0 bases, and 15 bases lay in between. Germline values: CDR1 SGHVS, CDR2 FNYEAQ. This CDR3 contains 16 residues. CDR3 sequence reads: CASSSELGGLNTEAFF. The CDR3 nucleotides read TGTGCCAGCAGCTCCGAGTTAGGTGGCTTGAACACTGAAGCTTTCTTT.

This clonotype came up many times. This chain joins TRBV7-9 and TRBJ2-3; D unclear. The CDR3 spans 14 residues. The germline V gene encodes CDR1 SEHNR and CDR2 FQNEAQ (reference sequence). Trimming stripped 5 bases from V and 2 bases from J, with 11 bases between. The CDR3 loop reads CASSLDGFTDTQYF. The CDR3, as DNA: TGTGCCAGCAGCCTAGACGGGTTCACAGATACGCAGTATTTT.

The gene calls are TRBV10-2 and TRBJ2-3; 7 nucleotides align to TRBD2. V lost 3 bases to trimming and J lost 0 bases; unmatched junction nucleotides: 3. The CDR3 spans 15 residues. Germline CDR1 WSHSY, CDR2 SAAADI. In DNA, the CDR3 is TGCGCCAGCAGTGATTATAGCGGGAGCACAGATACGCAGTATTTT. Protein sequence: CASSDYSGSTDTQYF.